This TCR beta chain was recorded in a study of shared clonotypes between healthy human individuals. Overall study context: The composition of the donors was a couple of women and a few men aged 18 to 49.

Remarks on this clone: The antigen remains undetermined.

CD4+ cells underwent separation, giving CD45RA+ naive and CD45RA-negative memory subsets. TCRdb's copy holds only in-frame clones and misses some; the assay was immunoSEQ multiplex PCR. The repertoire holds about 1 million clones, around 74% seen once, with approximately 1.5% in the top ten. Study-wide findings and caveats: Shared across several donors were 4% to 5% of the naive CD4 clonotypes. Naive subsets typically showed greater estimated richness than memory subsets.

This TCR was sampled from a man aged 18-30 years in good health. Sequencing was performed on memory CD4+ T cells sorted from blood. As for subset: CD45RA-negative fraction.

In DNA, the CDR3 is TGTGCCAGCAGCTCCGGGGGGTTTGAGCAGTTCTTC. Residues: CASSSGGFEQFF. The chain links TRBV7-2 to TRBJ2-1; 7 bases line up with TRBD2. Germline V gene data show CDR1 as SGHTA and CDR2 as FQGNSA. The CDR3 length is 12 residues. The J segment lost 9 bases and the V segment lost 4 bases, leaving 3 bases of the junction unmatched.